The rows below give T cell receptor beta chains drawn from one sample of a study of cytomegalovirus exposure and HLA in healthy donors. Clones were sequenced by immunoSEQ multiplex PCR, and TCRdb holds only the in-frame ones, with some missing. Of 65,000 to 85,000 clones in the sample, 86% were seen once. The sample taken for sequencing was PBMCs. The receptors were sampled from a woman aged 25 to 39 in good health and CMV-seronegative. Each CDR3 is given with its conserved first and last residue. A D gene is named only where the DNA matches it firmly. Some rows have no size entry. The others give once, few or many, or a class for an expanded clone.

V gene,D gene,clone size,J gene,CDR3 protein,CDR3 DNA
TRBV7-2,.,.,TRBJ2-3,CASEQRNTDTQYF,TGTGCCAGCGAACAGCGGAACACAGATACGCAGTATTTT
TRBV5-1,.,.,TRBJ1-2,CASSLGGYSNYGYTF,TGCGCCAGCAGCTTGGGAGGGTACTCTAACTATGGCTACACCTTC
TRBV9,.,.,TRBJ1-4,CASSVAGTLANEKLFF,TGTGCCAGCAGCGTAGCGGGGACTCTGGCTAATGAAAAACTGTTTTTT
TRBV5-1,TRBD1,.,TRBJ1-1,CASSLGDRGYTEAFF,TGCGCCAGCAGCTTGGGAGACAGGGGGTACACTGAAGCTTTCTTT
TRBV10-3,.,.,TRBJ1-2,CAIGPGGNYGYTF,TGTGCCATCGGGCCAGGAGGCAACTATGGCTACACCTTC
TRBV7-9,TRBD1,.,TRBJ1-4,CASSPRTGTLFF,TGTGCCAGCAGCCCGCGGACAGGGACACTGTTTTTT
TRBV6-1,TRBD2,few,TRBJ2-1,CASPVGLAGSNEQFF,TGTGCCAGCCCTGTTGGACTAGCGGGATCTAATGAGCAGTTCTTC
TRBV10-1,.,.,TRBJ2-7,CASSLSSYEQYF,TGCGCCAGCAGCCTTAGCTCCTACGAGCAGTACTTC
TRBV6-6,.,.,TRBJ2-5,CASSYSRTMRETQYF,TGTGCCAGCAGTTACTCTAGAACTATGCGGGAGACCCAGTACTTC
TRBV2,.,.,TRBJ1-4,CASRTNRATGEKLFF,TGTGCCAGCCGAACCAACAGGGCGACGGGAGAAAAACTGTTTTTT
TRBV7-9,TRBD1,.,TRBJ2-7,CASSPMTGSTYEQYF,TGTGCCAGCAGCCCGATGACAGGGTCTACCTACGAGCAGTACTTC